This TCR beta chain was recovered during a study of T cell responses to AZD1222 COVID-19 vaccine. Data came from immunoSEQ multiplex PCR; TCRdb stores just in-frame clones and leaves some out. This table holds about 140,000 clones, about 92% found once. Trimming took 1 base from V and 6 from J, leaving 13 bases between them. CDR1 LNHNV and CDR2 YYDKDF come from the germline V gene (reference sequence). There are 15 residues in the CDR3. The origin of this receptor is an adult who received the AZD1222 COVID-19 vaccine. The material was peripheral blood, obtained 28 days after the second AZD1222 dose. The chain couples TRBV15 to TRBJ2-4; either TRBD1 or TRBD2 may fit D (5 bases each). CDR3 in amino acids: CATSRGSGAGNIQYF. The CDR3 DNA is TGTGCCACCAGCAGAGGTTCCGGGGCTGGAAACATTCAGTACTTC.